The 4 T cell receptor beta chains in this list originate from one sample, sequenced in a study of T cells in Graves' hyperthyroidism and ophthalmopathy (dated by TCRdb to between 2018 and 2021). Library preparation was by multiplex PCR. Sequenced on an Illumina HiSeq 2000. The TCR beta CDR3 regions were amplified from the RNA transcripts. A first-round RT-PCR of the TCR CDR3 used the HTBI primer set with the Qiagen OneStep RT-PCR kit. Clones were called with MiXCR by TCRdb after fastp trimmed the public reads at Q25, and only in-frame beta chains were retained. Every distinct CDR3 protein forms one entry, paired with its most common genes and DNA. Here the sample has about 530,000 distinct CDR3 sequences; 15% to 20% occur a single time. The ten largest clonotypes hold 15% to 20% of the sample. The sequenced sample consisted of blood. Receptors were obtained from a woman between 18 and 30 years old with Graves' ophthalmopathy.

The chain has TRBV5-6 and TRBJ1-1; D unclear. Per germline, CDR1 SGHDT and CDR2 YYEEEE. The CDR3 is 15 amino acids. V was shortened by 1 base and J by 5 bases, with 15 bases between the two germline ends. CDR3 sequence: CASSLLRFKGTEAFF. The CDR3 DNA reads as TGTGCCAGCAGCTTGTTGAGGTTTAAAGGAACTGAAGCTTTCTTT. Full variable domain (rest looked up from reference TRBV5-6 and TRBJ1-1): DAGVTQSPTHLIKTRGQQVTLRCSPKSGHDTVSWYQQALGQGPQFIFQYYEEEERQRGNFPDRFSGHQFPNYSSELNVNALLLGDSALYLCASSLLRFKGTEAFFGQGTRLTVV.

This clonotype was picked up a small number of times. The chain couples TRBV7-2 to TRBJ1-2; 11 bases fit TRBD1. The CDR3 totals 15 residues. Germline V gene sequence: CDR1 SGHTA, CDR2 FQGNSA. The V and J ends lost 4 bases and 6 bases, in that order; junction bases with no gene match: 7. This CDR3 is CASSWTGGGEDGYTF. CDR3 nucleotides: TGTGCCAGCAGCTGGACAGGGGGCGGTGAGGATGGCTACACCTTC.

This clonotype was picked up many times. The genes are TRBV5-1 and TRBJ1-2; D is possibly TRBD1 (5 bases). Between the trimmed V and J ends, which lost 4 bases and 2 bases, there was a span of 15 bases. CDR3 size: 15 residues. Germline-derived CDR1 and CDR2 are SGHRS and YFSETQ. CDR3 DNA: TGCGCCAGCAGCCTCGGGGCAGACGCAAACTATGGCTACACCTTC. Translating gives CASSLGADANYGYTF.

This clonotype appeared many times. The chain recombines TRBV28 with TRBJ2-5; 7 nucleotides line up with TRBD1. The V gene's germline CDR1 is MDHEN and CDR2 SYDVKM. This CDR3 is built from 14 residues. Losses at the gene ends were 2 bases for V and 2 bases for J; bases not matched to a gene: 2. CDR3 in amino acids: CASSLEGQQETQYF. The CDR3 region has the DNA TGTGCCAGCAGTTTAGAGGGACAGCAAGAGACCCAGTACTTC.